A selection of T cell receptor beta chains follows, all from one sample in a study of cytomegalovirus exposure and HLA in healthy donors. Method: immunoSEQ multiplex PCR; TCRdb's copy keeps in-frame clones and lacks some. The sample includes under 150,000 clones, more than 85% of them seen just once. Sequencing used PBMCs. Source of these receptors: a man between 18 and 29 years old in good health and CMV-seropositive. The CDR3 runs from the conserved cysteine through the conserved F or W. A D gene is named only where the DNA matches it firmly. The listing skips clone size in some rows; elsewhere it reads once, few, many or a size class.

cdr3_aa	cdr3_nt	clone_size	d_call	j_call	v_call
CASSLGGQSGKKLFF	TGTGCCAGCAGCTTAGGGGGGCAGAGTGGAAAAAAACTGTTTTTT	NA	NA	TRBJ1-4	TRBV7-8
CASSPLGERESSYNEQFF	TGTGCCAGCTCACCGCTGGGGGAGCGGGAGAGCTCCTACAATGAGCAGTTCTTC	NA	TRBD2	TRBJ2-1	TRBV18
CASSQGGSNTGELFF	TGCGCCAGCAGCCAGGGGGGTTCAAACACCGGGGAGCTGTTTTTT	few	NA	TRBJ2-2	TRBV5-1
CASSQDPRLNYGYTF	TGCGCCAGCAGCCAAGATCCCAGGCTGAACTATGGCTACACCTTC	once	NA	TRBJ1-2	TRBV4-1
CASSRQGFVAEAFF	TGTGCCAGCAGCCGACAGGGTTTTGTCGCTGAAGCTTTCTTT	NA	TRBD1	TRBJ1-1	TRBV14
CASSLGAGVGTDTQYF	TGCGCCAGCAGCTTGGGGGCAGGGGTCGGGACAGATACGCAGTATTTT	once	NA	TRBJ2-3	TRBV5-1
CASSPRPPREQYF	TGTGCCAGCAGCCCGCGGCCACCCCGGGAGCAGTACTTC	few	NA	TRBJ2-7	TRBV5-4
CASSLRGGAFGYTF	TGTGCCAGCAGTTTACGAGGGGGCGCGTTTGGCTACACCTTC	once	TRBD1	TRBJ1-2	TRBV27
CASSEIRGSSHTDTQYF	TGTGCCAGCAGTGAGATCAGGGGGTCTTCGCACACAGATACGCAGTATTTT	NA	TRBD1	TRBJ2-3	TRBV2
CASRTGGSNEKLFF	TGTGCCAGCAGAACAGGGGGATCTAATGAAAAACTGTTTTTT	NA	TRBD1	TRBJ1-4	TRBV7-9
CASSWVAGGTDTQYF	TGTGCCAGCAGTTGGGTAGCGGGAGGTACAGATACGCAGTATTTT	NA	TRBD2	TRBJ2-3	TRBV6-6
CASSQLVPQGFGSYEQYF	TGCGCCAGCAGCCAACTGGTCCCACAGGGATTTGGGTCCTACGAGCAGTACTTC	NA	NA	TRBJ2-7	TRBV4-1
CASSLVWANEQFF	TGTGCCAGCAGCTTAGTTTGGGCCAATGAGCAGTTCTTC	NA	NA	TRBJ2-1	TRBV7-2
CASTPGQGAPEQYF	TGCGCCAGCACTCCTGGACAGGGGGCGCCCGAGCAGTACTTC	NA	TRBD1	TRBJ2-7	TRBV23-1
CASSLMTGGSLPQHF	TGTGCCAGCAGCTTGATGACAGGGGGGAGTTTGCCCCAGCATTTT	once	TRBD1	TRBJ1-5	TRBV7-8
CASSPPGVEETQYF	TGTGCCAGCTCACCACCAGGAGTCGAGGAGACCCAGTACTTC	NA	NA	TRBJ2-5	TRBV18
CSALDSYEQYF	TGCAGCGCCCTGGACAGCTACGAGCAGTACTTC	NA	NA	TRBJ2-7	TRBV29-1
CASSARQSTDTQYF	TGTGCCAGCAGTGCCCGACAGAGCACAGATACGCAGTATTTT	NA	NA	TRBJ2-3	TRBV6-4
CAIPGQGFYEQYF	TGTGCCATCCCGGGACAGGGGTTTTACGAGCAGTACTTC	few	TRBD1	TRBJ2-7	TRBV6-4
CASSLLQGKTEAFF	TGTGCCAGCAGCTTGTTACAGGGTAAAACTGAAGCTTTCTTT	once	NA	TRBJ1-1	TRBV5-6
CASAKDRGEETQYF	TGTGCCAGCGCAAAGGACAGGGGCGAAGAGACCCAGTACTTC	NA	TRBD1	TRBJ2-5	TRBV7-7
CASSLMVAGEQYF	TGCGCCAGCAGCTTGATGGTAGCGGGCGAGCAGTACTTC	few	TRBD2	TRBJ2-7	TRBV5-1
CATAEGDHHTEAFF	TGTGCCACCGCGGAGGGTGACCACCACACTGAAGCTTTCTTT	NA	NA	TRBJ1-1	TRBV15
CASSFDTVDGTQYF	TGCGCCAGCAGCTTTGACACGGTAGACGGGACCCAGTACTTC	NA	NA	TRBJ2-5	TRBV5-1
CAITAGPYNEQFF	TGTGCCATTACAGCGGGGCCCTACAATGAGCAGTTCTTC	NA	TRBD2	TRBJ2-1	TRBV10-3
CASSAPDRGVGGYTF	TGTGCCAGCAGTGCCCCTGACAGGGGGGTTGGTGGCTACACCTTC	NA	TRBD1	TRBJ1-2	TRBV2